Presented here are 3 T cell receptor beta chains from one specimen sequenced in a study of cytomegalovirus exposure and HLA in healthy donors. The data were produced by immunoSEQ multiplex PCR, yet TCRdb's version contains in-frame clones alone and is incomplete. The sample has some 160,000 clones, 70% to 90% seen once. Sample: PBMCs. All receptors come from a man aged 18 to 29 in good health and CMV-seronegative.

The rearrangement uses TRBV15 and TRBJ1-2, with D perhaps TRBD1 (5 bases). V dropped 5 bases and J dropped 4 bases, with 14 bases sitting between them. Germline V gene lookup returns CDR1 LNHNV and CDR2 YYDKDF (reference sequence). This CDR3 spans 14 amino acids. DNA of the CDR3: TGTGCCACCAGCGGGGCGGTGGGTCCCTATGGCTACACCTTC. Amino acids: CATSGAVGPYGYTF.

CDR3 in DNA: TGTGCCAGCAGCGTAGGGGGACAGGTAATCTACGAGCAGTACTTC. Protein: CASSVGGQVIYEQYF. The V and J genes are TRBV9 and TRBJ2-7; 8 bases agree with TRBD1. CDR1 and CDR2 from the germline V gene are SGDLS and YYNGEE. Trimming cost V 0 bases and J 3 bases; bases outside gene matches: 5. The length of the CDR3 is 15 residues.

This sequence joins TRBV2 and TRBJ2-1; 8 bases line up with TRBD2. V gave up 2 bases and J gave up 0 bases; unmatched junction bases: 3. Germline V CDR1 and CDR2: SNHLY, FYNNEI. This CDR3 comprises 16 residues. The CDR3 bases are TGTGCCAGCAGTGAATCGGGGGGGAGCTCCTACAATGAGCAGTTCTTC. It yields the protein CASSESGGSSYNEQFF.